This entry features one T cell receptor (beta chain) sequence. Its target is unknown. With a J-beta primer mix and a sample-barcoded 5' primer, a second PCR ran 7 to 11 cycles. A template-switch adaptor containing 12 random nucleotides labeled each cDNA molecule. From each sample, at least 2.5 million paired-end reads containing CDR3 were obtained. TCRdb itself ran the 5' RACE reads through MiXCR, one entry per CDR3 protein. Of about 760,000 distinct CDR3 sequences in the sample, roughly 50% were seen once. The record originates from a study of blood T cells in healthy people across ages. The study, taken as a whole, reports: Among long-lived donors, naive CD4+ cells were more numerous and diversity higher than in aged donors.

This CDR3 has 16 amino acids. V lost 0 bases and J lost 2; bases outside the gene matches: 3. The germline gives CDR1 KGHDR, CDR2 SFDVKD. Researchers report isolating at least 6.5 million PBMCs per sample. V is TRBV24-1 and J is TRBJ2-1; 7 bases fit TRBD2. This receptor was taken from a man in his forties in good health. Input material: blood. CDR3 sequence reads: CATSDLTAGAYNEQFF. The DNA for the CDR3 is TGTGCCACCAGTGATTTGACGGCGGGAGCCTACAATGAGCAGTTCTTC.